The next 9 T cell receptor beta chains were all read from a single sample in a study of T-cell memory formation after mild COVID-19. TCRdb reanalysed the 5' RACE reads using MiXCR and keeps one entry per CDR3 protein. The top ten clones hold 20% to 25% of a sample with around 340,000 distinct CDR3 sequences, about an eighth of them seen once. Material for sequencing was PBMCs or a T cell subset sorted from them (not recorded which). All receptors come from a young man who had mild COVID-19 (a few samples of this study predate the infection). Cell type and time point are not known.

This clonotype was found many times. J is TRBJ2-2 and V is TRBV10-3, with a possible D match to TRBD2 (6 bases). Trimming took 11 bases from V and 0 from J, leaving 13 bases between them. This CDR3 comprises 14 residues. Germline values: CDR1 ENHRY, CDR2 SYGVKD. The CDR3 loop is CAVSGTPNTGELFF. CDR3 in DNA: TGTGCCGTATCCGGGACTCCGAACACCGGGGAGCTGTTTTTT.

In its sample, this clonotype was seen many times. CDR3 loop: CASSFAGNTGELFF. CDR3 in DNA: TGTGCCAGCAGCTTCGCGGGGAACACCGGGGAGCTGTTTTTT. This chain connects TRBV7-9 to TRBJ2-2, with D possibly being TRBD2 (5 bases). The CDR3 sequence is 14 residues long. The germline V gene encodes CDR1 SEHNR and CDR2 FQNEAQ (reference sequence). V dropped 3 bases and J dropped 1 base, with 6 bases sitting between them.

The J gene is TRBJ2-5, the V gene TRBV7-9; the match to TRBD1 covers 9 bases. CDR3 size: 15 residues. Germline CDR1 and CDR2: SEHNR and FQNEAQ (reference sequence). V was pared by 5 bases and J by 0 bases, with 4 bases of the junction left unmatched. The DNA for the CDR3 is TGTGCCAGCAGCCCCACAGGGGGCTACCAAGAGACCCAGTACTTC. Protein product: CASSPTGGYQETQYF. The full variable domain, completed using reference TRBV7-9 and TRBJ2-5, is DTGVSQNPRHKITKRGQNVTFRCDPISEHNRLYWYRQTLGQGPEFLTYFQNEAQLEKSRLLSDRFSAERPKGSFSTLEIQRTEQGDSAMYLCASSPTGGYQETQYFGPGTRLLVL.

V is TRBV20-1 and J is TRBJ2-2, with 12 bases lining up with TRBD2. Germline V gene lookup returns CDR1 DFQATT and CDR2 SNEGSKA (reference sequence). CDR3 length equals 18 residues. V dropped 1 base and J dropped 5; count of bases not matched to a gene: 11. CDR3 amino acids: CSARARLAGGSWTGELFF. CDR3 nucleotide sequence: TGCAGTGCTAGAGCCCGTCTAGCGGGGGGGAGTTGGACCGGGGAGCTGTTTTTT.

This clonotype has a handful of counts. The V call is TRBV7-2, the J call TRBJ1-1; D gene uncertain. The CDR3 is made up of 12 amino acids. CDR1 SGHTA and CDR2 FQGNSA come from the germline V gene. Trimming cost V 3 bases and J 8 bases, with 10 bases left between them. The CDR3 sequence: CASSFWGTEAFF. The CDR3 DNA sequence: TGTGCCAGCAGCTTTTGGGGAACCGAAGCTTTCTTT.

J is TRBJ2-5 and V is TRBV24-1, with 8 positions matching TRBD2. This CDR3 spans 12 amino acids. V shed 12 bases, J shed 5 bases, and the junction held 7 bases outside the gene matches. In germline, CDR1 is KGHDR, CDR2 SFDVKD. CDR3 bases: TGTGCCGCGAGGACTAGCCGCGAGACCCAGTACTTC. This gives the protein CAARTSRETQYF.

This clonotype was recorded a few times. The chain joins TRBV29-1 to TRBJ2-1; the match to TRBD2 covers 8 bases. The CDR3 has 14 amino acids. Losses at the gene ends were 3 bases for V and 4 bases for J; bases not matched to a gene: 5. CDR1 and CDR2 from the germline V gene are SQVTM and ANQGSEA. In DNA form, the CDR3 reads TGCAGCGTTGAGGGGCGGGGGGCATACAATGAGCAGTTCTTC. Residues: CSVEGRGAYNEQFF.

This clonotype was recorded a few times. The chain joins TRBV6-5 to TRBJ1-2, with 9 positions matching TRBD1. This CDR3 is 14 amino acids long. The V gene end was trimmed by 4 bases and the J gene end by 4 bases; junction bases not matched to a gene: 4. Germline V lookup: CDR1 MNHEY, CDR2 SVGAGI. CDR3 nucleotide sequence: TGTGCCAGCAGTTCTGGGACAGGGAGCTATGGCTACACCTTC. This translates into CASSSGTGSYGYTF.

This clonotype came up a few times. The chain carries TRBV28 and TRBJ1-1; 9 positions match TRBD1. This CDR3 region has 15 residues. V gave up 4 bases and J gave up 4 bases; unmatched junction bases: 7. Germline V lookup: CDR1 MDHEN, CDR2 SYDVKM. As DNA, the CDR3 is TGTGCCAGCAGTTCGGCCGGGACAGGGTCCACTGAAGCTTTCTTT. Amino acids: CASSSAGTGSTEAFF.